This paragraph reports one TCR beta chain. The record originates from a study of shared clonotypes between healthy human individuals. TCRdb's copy holds only in-frame clones and misses some; the assay was immunoSEQ multiplex PCR. The sample contains more than 1,200,000 clones, roughly 98.5% of which appear only once. CDR3 length equals 19 residues. From germline, CDR1 is MGHRA and CDR2 YSYEKL. V shed 0 bases and J 0 bases; nucleotides not matched to a gene: 11. V and J are TRBV4-1 and TRBJ2-5, with 9 bases identical to TRBD2. The source of this sequence is a man aged 30 to 45 in good health. The source material was naive CD4+ T cells sorted from blood. Documented subset: CD45RA+ positively selected. The CDR3 loop reads CASSQESGLAGWYQETQYF. CDR3 DNA sequence: TGCGCCAGCAGCCAAGAAAGTGGGCTAGCGGGATGGTACCAAGAGACCCAGTACTTC.